The 8 T cell receptor beta chains reported below all come from one sample, sequenced in a study of cytomegalovirus exposure and HLA in healthy donors. Amplification used 60 Vbeta primers and 13 Jbeta primers. Sequencing used immunoSEQ multiplex PCR; TCRdb keeps in-frame clones, though not all of them. The sample comprises fewer than 150,000 clones, around 77% of which are singletons, and 5.4% rests with the top ten. Sequences were obtained from PBMCs. These receptors all come from a woman in her 30s in good health and CMV-seropositive.

The V gene is TRBV19, the J gene TRBJ1-5; 9 bases are shared with TRBD1. The CDR3 has 15 amino acids. With V trimmed by 3 bases and J by 3 bases, 3 bases remained unmatched. CDR1 is LNHDA and CDR2 is SQIVND in the germline V gene (reference sequence). For the CDR3, the DNA is TGTGCCAGTAGTATCTGGGACAGGGACAATCAGCCCCAGCATTTT. It encodes CASSIWDRDNQPQHF.

Only one count was recorded for this clone. The chain employs TRBV18 and TRBJ2-2, with D perhaps matching TRBD1 (5 bases). V was cut by 3 bases and J by 0 bases, with 11 bases left in between. The CDR3 contains 16 residues. Germline CDR1 KGHSH, CDR2 LQKENI. The chain's CDR3 is CASSPQGPSNTGELFF. DNA of the CDR3: TGTGCCAGCTCACCTCAGGGCCCCTCGAACACCGGGGAGCTGTTTTTT.

The chain recombines TRBV15 with TRBJ1-1; D gene uncertain. The CDR3 length is 14 residues. The germline gives CDR1 LNHNV, CDR2 YYDKDF (reference sequence). Trimming pared 0 bases from V and 0 bases from J, leaving 5 bases between. For the CDR3, the DNA is TGTGCCACCAGCAGAGATCTTGTGAACACTGAAGCTTTCTTT. This translates into CATSRDLVNTEAFF.

J is TRBJ2-3 and V is TRBV5-1; 7 bases fit TRBD2. This CDR3 contains 17 residues. Germline assignment: CDR1 SGHRS and CDR2 YFSETQ. J lost 0 bases, V lost 0 bases, and 7 bases had no gene match. CDR3: CASSLGPAGVSTDTQYF. The CDR3 nucleotides read TGCGCCAGCAGCTTGGGGCCTGCGGGAGTCAGCACAGATACGCAGTATTTT.

The sample holds one count of this clone. V usage is TRBV2 and J usage is TRBJ2-5, with 10 bases lining up with TRBD2. J gave up 4 bases and V 9 bases, and 11 bases lay outside the gene matches. The CDR3 runs to 15 residues. Germline V gene lookup returns CDR1 SNHLY and CDR2 FYNNEI. Here the CDR3 DNA reads TGTGCCAGTAGGACTAGCGGAGGGGGTAGAGAGACCCAGTACTTC. It specifies CASRTSGGGRETQYF.

The chain employs TRBV5-1 and TRBJ2-2; D remains unclear. With 0 bases removed from V and 6 bases from J, the gap between germline ends came to 6 bases. Looked up from germline, CDR1 is SGHRS and CDR2 is YFSETQ. The CDR3 is made up of 13 amino acids. CDR3 sequence: CASSLVSAGELFF. As DNA, the CDR3 is TGCGCCAGCAGCTTGGTGTCGGCCGGGGAGCTGTTTTTT.

The chain uses TRBV28 and TRBJ2-1, with D hard to call. Germline CDR1 is MDHEN and CDR2 is SYDVKM. V lost 3 bases to trimming and J lost 12 bases, with 9 bases between them. This CDR3 spans 11 amino acids. The CDR3 sequence is CASSLGPLQFF. The CDR3 DNA reads as TGTGCCAGCAGTTTGGGCCCGCTGCAGTTCTTC.

V is TRBV19 and J is TRBJ1-2; TRBD1 matches 8 bases. The CDR3 is 13 residues long. The J segment lost 4 bases and the V segment lost 8 bases, leaving 6 bases of the junction unmatched. Germline V gene sequence: CDR1 LNHDA, CDR2 SQIVND (reference sequence). CDR3 amino acids: CASHSTGVYGYTF. In DNA form, the CDR3 reads TGTGCCAGTCACTCGACAGGGGTCTATGGCTACACCTTC.